Following are 8 T cell receptor beta chains from one sample sequenced in a study of cytomegalovirus exposure and HLA in healthy donors. The PCR made use of 60 Vbeta and 13 Jbeta primers. Libraries were prepared by immunoSEQ multiplex PCR; TCRdb keeps only in-frame clonotypes and omits some of them. The table records roughly 98,000 clones, roughly 80% of them present only once. Sequenced sample: PBMCs. The receptors were sampled from a man aged 40-55 years in good health and CMV-seronegative.

V and J are TRBV30 and TRBJ1-2, with D tentatively TRBD1 (5 bases). Germline CDR1 and CDR2: GTSNPN and SVGIG (reference sequence). The V gene lost 4 bases and the J gene lost 4 bases, with 16 bases spanning the gap. This CDR3 has 14 amino acids. CDR3 DNA: TGTGCCTGGAACCTACGGCGGCAGGGCTATGGCTACACCTTC. It is translated as CAWNLRRQGYGYTF. The full variable domain, rest sourced from reference TRBV30 and TRBJ1-2, is SQTIHQWPATLVQPVGSPLSLECTVEGTSNPNLYWYRQAAGRGLQLLFYSVGIGQISSEVPQNLSASRPQDRQFILSSKKLLLSDSGFYLCAWNLRRQGYGYTFGSGTRLTVV.

The chain joins TRBV9 to TRBJ2-3, with a possible D match to TRBD2 (6 bases). V lost 1 base and J 5 bases, leaving 8 bases between the germline ends. The CDR3 runs to 13 residues. Germline CDR1 is SGDLS and CDR2 is YYNGEE. Written as DNA, the CDR3 is TGTGCCAGCAGCGTACGGGGGAGAGATACGCAGTATTTT. Translating it yields CASSVRGRDTQYF.

The rearrangement joins TRBV19 to TRBJ2-1; D is unresolved. Germline CDR1 LNHDA, CDR2 SQIVND (reference sequence). V gave up 3 bases and J gave up 12 bases, with 15 bases separating them. The CDR3 has 13 amino acids. Written as DNA, the CDR3 is TGTGCCAGTAGTATCGCGCCTAGGTCCCCGCAGTTCTTC. Its translation is CASSIAPRSPQFF. The variable domain in full, completed from reference TRBV19 and TRBJ2-1, reads DGGITQSPKYLFRKEGQNVTLSCEQNLNHDAMYWYRQDPGQGLRLIYYSQIVNDFQKGDIAEGYSVSREKKESFPLTVTSAQKNPTAFYLCASSIAPRSPQFFGPGTRLTVL.

The V gene is TRBV27, the J gene TRBJ1-5; 10 positions agree with TRBD1. Trimming at V came to 5 bases and at J to 9 bases, leaving 16 bases not matched to a gene. Per the germline V gene, CDR1 is MNHEY and CDR2 is SMNVEV (reference sequence). The CDR3 loop spans 17 amino acids. Here the CDR3 reads CASSDTGTGARLRPQHF. In DNA, the CDR3 is TGTGCCAGCAGTGATACCGGGACAGGGGCCCGGCTTCGGCCCCAGCATTTT.

This sequence joins TRBV4-2 and TRBJ2-2; D perhaps matches TRBD2 (5 bases). Germline CDR1 LGHNA, CDR2 YNFKEQ. V was pared by 4 bases and J by 0 bases, with 12 bases between. The CDR3 length is 16 residues. The CDR3 sequence is CASSLLSGSNTGELFF. The CDR3 DNA reads as TGTGCCAGCAGCCTATTAAGCGGATCGAACACCGGGGAGCTGTTTTTT.

This chain uses TRBV14 with TRBJ1-3; maybe TRBD1 (5 bases). The germline CDR1 and CDR2 sequences are SGHDN and FVKESK. V lost 4 bases and J lost 0, with 13 bases in between. CDR3 length: 16 residues. CDR3 loop: CASSPGPTVSGNTIYF. The CDR3, as DNA: TGTGCCAGCAGCCCCGGTCCGACAGTCTCTGGAAACACCATATATTTT. The full variable domain, its missing parts supplied by reference TRBV14 and TRBJ1-3, is EAGVTQFPSHSVIEKGQTVTLRCDPISGHDNLYWYRRVMGKEIKFLLHFVKESKQDESGMPNNRFLAERTGGTYSTLKVQPAELEDSGVYFCASSPGPTVSGNTIYFGEGSWLTVV.

The chain has TRBV6-5 and TRBJ1-3; D gene ambiguous. V was cut by 5 bases and J by 4 bases, with 12 bases left in between. Germline values: CDR1 MNHEY, CDR2 SVGAGI. CDR3 length: 14 residues. CDR3 amino acids: CASSDLKIGNTIYF. The DNA for the CDR3 is TGTGCCAGCAGTGATCTAAAAATCGGAAACACCATATATTTT.

CDR3 region: CASSSGQGNEQFF. DNA for the CDR3: TGTGCCAGCAGTTCAGGACAGGGGAATGAGCAGTTCTTC. The rearrangement joins TRBV28 to TRBJ2-1, with 9 bases aligning to TRBD1. The CDR3 covers 13 residues. Germline V lookup: CDR1 MDHEN, CDR2 SYDVKM. Trimming at V came to 4 bases and at J to 7 bases, leaving 2 bases not matched to a gene.